The 5 T cell receptor beta chains below were found in one sample sequenced in a study of blood T cell repertoires in COVID-19. Clones were sequenced by immunoSEQ multiplex PCR, and TCRdb holds only the in-frame ones, with some missing. The sample shows about 220,000 clones, around 80% of them seen only once. The sequencing input was peripheral blood. These receptors originate from a woman in her seventies with acute or convalescent COVID-19.

V is TRBV15 and J is TRBJ2-5; D might be TRBD1 (5 bases). Trimming pared 6 bases from V and 1 base from J, leaving 15 bases between. CDR1 and CDR2 (germline): LNHNV, YYDKDF (reference sequence). This CDR3 comprises 15 residues. The DNA for the CDR3 is TGTGCCACCAGGAGAAACTTACAGGTCCAAGAGACCCAGTACTTC. It is translated as CATRRNLQVQETQYF.

This chain joins TRBV4-3 and TRBJ2-2; 8 nucleotides match TRBD1. Germline loops: CDR1 LGHNA, CDR2 YSLEER. The CDR3 consists of 17 residues. V trimming: 3 bases; J trimming: 5 bases; junction bases outside the gene matches: 11. The CDR3: CASSHPAGTGVTGELFF. DNA for the CDR3: TGCGCCAGCAGCCATCCTGCCGGGACAGGCGTAACCGGGGAGCTGTTTTTT.

Notes on this clone: This CDR3 is also generated by other DNA sequences in the sample. This chain joins TRBV7-2 and TRBJ2-7; 9 nucleotides agree with TRBD1. Germline trimming cut 1 base from V and 3 bases from J; bases unmatched to any gene: 4. This CDR3 region has 15 residues. CDR1 and CDR2 (germline): SGHTA, FQGNSA. The CDR3 reads CASSLDGQGSYEQYF. CDR3 nucleotide sequence: TGTGCCAGCAGCTTAGACGGACAGGGGAGCTACGAGCAGTACTTC.

Regarding this clone: The junction does not match germline at one end; this may be a read error. The rearrangement links TRBV10-2 to TRBJ1-1; D not resolved. Germline V gives CDR1 WSHSY, CDR2 SAAADI. This CDR3 comprises 13 residues. In nucleotides, the CDR3 is TGTGCCAGCAGTGATATACAGAACACTGAAGCTTTCTTT. Protein sequence: CASSDIQNTEAFF.

V gene TRBV11-2 combines with J gene TRBJ1-2; D not resolved. Germline CDR1 and CDR2: SGHAT and FQNNGV. Trimming left V 5 bases short and J 3 bases short, with 10 bases between. The CDR3 totals 13 residues. This chain's CDR3 is CASSAQKYYGYTF. CDR3 DNA: TGTGCCAGCAGCGCACAGAAATACTATGGCTACACCTTC.